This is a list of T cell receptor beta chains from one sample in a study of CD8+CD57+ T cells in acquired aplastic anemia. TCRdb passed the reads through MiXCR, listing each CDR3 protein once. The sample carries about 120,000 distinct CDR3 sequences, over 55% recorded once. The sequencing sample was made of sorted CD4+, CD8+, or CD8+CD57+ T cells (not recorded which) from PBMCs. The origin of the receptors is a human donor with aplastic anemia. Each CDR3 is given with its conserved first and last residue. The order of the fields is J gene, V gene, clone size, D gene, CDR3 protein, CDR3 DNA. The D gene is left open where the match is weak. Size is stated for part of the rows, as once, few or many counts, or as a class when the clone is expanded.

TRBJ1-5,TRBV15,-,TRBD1,CATSRGQSNQPQHF,TGTGCCACCAGCAGGGGACAGAGCAATCAGCCCCAGCATTTT
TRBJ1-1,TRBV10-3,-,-,CAISETGLNTEAFF,TGTGCCATCAGTGAGACAGGCTTGAACACTGAAGCTTTCTTT
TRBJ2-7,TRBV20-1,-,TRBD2,CSALRSPSGRNEQYF,TGCAGTGCTTTAAGAAGCCCTAGCGGGAGAAACGAGCAGTACTTC
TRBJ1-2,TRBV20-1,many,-,CSAREGHLGYGYTF,TGCAGTGCTAGAGAGGGCCACCTCGGCTATGGCTACACCTTC
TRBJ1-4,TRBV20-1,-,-,CSAKRDVNEKLFF,TGCAGTGCTAAGCGGGATGTTAATGAAAAACTGTTTTTT
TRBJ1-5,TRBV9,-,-,CASSVGVSLNQPRHF,TGTGCCAGCAGTGTTGGGGTGTCGCTCAATCAGCCCCGGCATTTT
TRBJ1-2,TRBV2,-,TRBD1,CASFRDRGGYTF,TGTGCCAGCTTCCGGGACAGGGGAGGCTACACCTTC
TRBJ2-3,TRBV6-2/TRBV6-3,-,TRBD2,CASAGLAGGTDTQYF,TGTGCCAGCGCGGGACTAGCGGGAGGCACAGATACGCAGTATTTT
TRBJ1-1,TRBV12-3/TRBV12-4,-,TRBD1,CASSLSGGRGTEAFF,TGTGCCAGCAGTTTGTCAGGGGGTCGGGGCACTGAAGCTTTCTTT
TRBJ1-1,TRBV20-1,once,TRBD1,CSASRDRNTEAFF,TGCAGTGCTAGTAGGGACAGGAACACTGAAGCTTTCTTT